A selection of T cell receptor beta chains follows, all from one sample in a study of shared clonotypes between healthy human individuals. The repertoire was sequenced with immunoSEQ multiplex PCR; TCRdb's copy has only in-frame clones and lacks some. The data show 2 million to 3 million clones, approximately 94% seen once. The sequencing input was naive CD4+ T cells from PBMCs. These receptors all come from a man aged 18 to 29 in good health. Some clones in this sample may be carry-over from other donors' samples. CDR3s leave out the opening cysteine and the closing phenylalanine or tryptophan. A D gene is named only where the DNA matches it firmly.

V,J,D,CDR3
TRBV5-1,TRBJ2-7,-,ASKLGDRQTSYEQY
TRBV5-1,TRBJ2-3,-,ASSPGPGTDTQY
TRBV18,TRBJ2-2,TRBD2,ASSPSTSGMGGELF
TRBV2,TRBJ1-1,-,ASSLNRDAEAF
TRBV9,TRBJ1-1,-,ASSKSGRNTEAF
TRBV5-1,TRBJ2-6,-,ASRLRGDSGANVLT
TRBV11-2,TRBJ2-1,TRBD2,ASSLGPLAGGGNEQF
TRBV28,TRBJ1-1,TRBD1,ASSLMGTGAEAF
TRBV10-3,TRBJ1-4,TRBD1,ATRLGQGNEKLF
TRBV7-9,TRBJ1-5,-,ASSLGHYQPQH
TRBV5-1,TRBJ1-1,-,ASSLAQTNTEAF
TRBV6-1,TRBJ2-1,-,ASSEAVLHNEQF
TRBV4-1,TRBJ1-6,TRBD1,ASSQGQGGNSPLH
TRBV9,TRBJ2-5,-,ASSGRGLQETQY
TRBV27,TRBJ2-3,-,ASSHRGDTQY
TRBV10-3,TRBJ2-1,-,AISESQGTGNEQF
TRBV5-6,TRBJ2-5,-,ASTTDKETQY
TRBV2,TRBJ1-1,-,ASSEALSTFTF
TRBV9,TRBJ2-1,TRBD2,ASSVGLAVYNEQF
TRBV28,TRBJ2-3,-,ASSWGFLGDTQY
TRBV27,TRBJ1-4,-,ASSLFAVPATNEKLF
TRBV18,TRBJ2-5,TRBD2,ASSQTRGLAARGETQY
TRBV29-1,TRBJ2-1,TRBD1,SVLRDRGGEQF
TRBV12-2,TRBJ2-7,-,ASRLAPSGDLYEQY
TRBV9,TRBJ2-1,TRBD1,ASSRFWTGSYNEQF
TRBV19,TRBJ1-4,-,ASSVSPTNEKLF
TRBV7-8,TRBJ2-1,-,ASSLRGWGNEQF
TRBV29-1,TRBJ1-4,-,SVGWATNEKLF
TRBV5-4,TRBJ2-6,-,ASSRLESGANVLT
TRBV5-1,TRBJ2-1,TRBD1,ASSRGQGDYNEQF
TRBV5-4,TRBJ2-2,-,ASSSWSYTGELF
TRBV28,TRBJ1-1,-,ASSQTERAF
TRBV10-1,TRBJ1-4,-,ASSGQAGEKLF
TRBV27,TRBJ2-4,-,ATRGARGKNIQY
TRBV10-1,TRBJ2-1,TRBD2,ATSGSHVSEQF
TRBV6-1,TRBJ2-7,-,ASSVLGGRGAYEQY
TRBV7-8,TRBJ2-7,-,ASSLGATEQY
TRBV2,TRBJ2-3,-,ASSELISTDTQY
TRBV5-1,TRBJ1-5,-,ASSPGQSSNQPQH
TRBV4-2,TRBJ2-5,-,ASSQGRDGRAQY
TRBV7-2,TRBJ2-2,TRBD1,ASTNRGQDTGELF
TRBV12-2,TRBJ2-2,-,ASRLVSVTVGSPPTGELF
TRBV19,TRBJ2-7,-,ASSDRTYEQY
TRBV6-8,TRBJ2-1,-,ANAVGPVDYEQF
TRBV5-5,TRBJ2-3,-,ASTMGGPSTDTQY
TRBV6-6,TRBJ2-7,TRBD1,ASSGPDRGGIEQY
TRBV10-3,TRBJ2-5,-,AITQGGASQETQY
TRBV6-1,TRBJ1-1,-,ASMTVYTEAF
TRBV5-1,TRBJ2-1,TRBD1,ASSWDRGGDEQF
TRBV18,TRBJ2-7,-,ASSPGLKDYEQY
TRBV6-1,TRBJ1-1,-,ASSDRSGAF
TRBV5-4,TRBJ2-2,TRBD2,ASRRAGGAGELF
TRBV28,TRBJ2-1,-,ASSLRAVLGHNEQF
TRBV5-6,TRBJ1-2,-,ASSLAAGDGYT
TRBV6-5,TRBJ1-3,-,ASSYYGPGDTIY
TRBV2,TRBJ2-3,-,ASSGGPPSTDTQY
TRBV7-6,TRBJ2-7,TRBD2,ASSLTGLAGGVRYEQY
TRBV19,TRBJ2-3,-,ASSTRRGTDTQY